The rows below give T cell receptor beta chains drawn from one sample of a study of blood T cell repertoires in COVID-19. Assay: immunoSEQ multiplex PCR; the TCRdb copy retains only in-frame clones and omits some. The sample has 92,000 or so clones, around 72% seen once. Source material: peripheral blood. Source of these receptors: a woman of 80 years or more with acute or convalescent COVID-19. Each CDR3 is given with its conserved first and last residue.

j_call cdr3_length v_call cdr3_aa
TRBJ2-5 16 TRBV7-2 CASSRREAGGLETQYF
TRBJ1-2 13 TRBV18 CASSPLTDDGYTF
TRBJ1-1 14 TRBV9 CASSVGRQNTEAFF
TRBJ1-5 12 TRBV3-1/TRBV3-2 CASSLRNQPQHF
TRBJ1-5 15 TRBV6-5 CASRPRTAVNQPQHF
TRBJ2-5 13 TRBV7-2 CASSLGLRETQYF
TRBJ1-2 15 TRBV3-1/TRBV3-2 CASSRTGTGNNGYTF
TRBJ2-5 16 TRBV4-1 CASSQGSGYLRETQYF
TRBJ1-1 13 TRBV28 CASRVGTAAEAFF
TRBJ1-2 15 TRBV18 CASSPVNGGRGGYTF
TRBJ1-3 14 TRBV30 CAYGRGGEGNTIYF
TRBJ1-1 13 TRBV11-1 CASSPGGAPEAFF
TRBJ1-1 13 TRBV28 CASSITGVTEAFF
TRBJ1-4 14 TRBV9 CASSPRSGNEKLFF
TRBJ1-1 16 TRBV6-5 CASSYPPGQVNTEAFF
TRBJ2-7 14 TRBV6-5 CASSPQGNYYEQYF
TRBJ1-1 15 TRBV28 CASSLFRDMNTEAFF
TRBJ1-2 12 TRBV6-5 CASQPGQGNPTF
TRBJ2-1 12 TRBV29-1 CSVGTGTNEQFF
TRBJ1-2 13 TRBV7-8 CASSPTGVEGYTF
TRBJ2-7 14 TRBV5-1 CASSLRQGADEQYF
TRBJ1-2 15 TRBV25-1 CASSEPGQGAGGYTF
TRBJ2-5 13 TRBV7-9 CASSLRTGETQYF
TRBJ1-1 14 TRBV6-6 CASSYEVGNTEAFF
TRBJ2-7 13 TRBV15 CATSRDRGDLRYF
TRBJ2-2 16 TRBV7-2 CASSLGRRRYTGELFF
TRBJ2-1 14 TRBV10-3 CAISEASGGTEQFF
TRBJ1-2 13 TRBV29-1 CSVEIQPGGGYTF
TRBJ1-2 14 TRBV25-1 CASSEGTGNYGYTF
TRBJ2-1 15 TRBV19 CASTRVGSSYNEQFF
TRBJ1-2 13 TRBV7-2 CASSSGQGARITF
TRBJ2-7 16 TRBV4-2 CASSQEVGASGGALYF
TRBJ2-5 16 TRBV10-3 CAIRVNSGGAGETQYF
TRBJ2-2 12 TRBV6-6 CATRGGTGELFF
TRBJ2-5 14 TRBV19 CASSPGDRPETQYF
TRBJ1-3 16 TRBV5-1 CASSSGLLSSGNTIYF
TRBJ1-1 14 TRBV6-5 CASSIIQGSTEAFF
TRBJ2-3 16 TRBV5-1 CASSLAPTGGQDTQYF
TRBJ2-1 15 TRBV15 CATSRERLAYNEQFF
TRBJ1-6 16 TRBV4-3 CASSHTQGGYNSPLHF
TRBJ2-1 16 TRBV7-2 CASSSFWAGGRREQFF
TRBJ2-5 15 TRBV5-8 CASSLFPDIQETQYF
TRBJ2-3 14 TRBV10-1 CASSASTVGCTQYF
TRBJ1-6 15 TRBV7-2 CASSFGQGEDSPLHF
TRBJ2-7 12 TRBV15 CATSGQGYEQYF
TRBJ2-1 14 TRBV19 CASSRLESRNEQFF
TRBJ2-5 19 TRBV6-1 CASSEAPMPGLADQETQYF
TRBJ2-3 13 TRBV5-1 CASSRGQEDTQYF
TRBJ1-5 15 TRBV7-9 CASSSRDSPDQPQHF
TRBJ1-1 13 TRBV29-1 CSVEPGGNTEAFF
TRBJ1-2 14 TRBV18 CASSPKKGDYGYTF